The entry below describes one T cell receptor beta chain. Its antigen is not known. These data originate in a study of OX40 agonist ivuxolimab in advanced cancers. Findings and limits, study-wide: With doses of 0.1 to 3.0 mg/kg, CD4+ and CD8+ blood T cells had undergone clonal expansion by week 6.

On cycle 4 day 1 and cycle 7 day 1, as well as at baseline, blood was sampled. Only in-frame clones appear in the TCRdb table, and some are missing; sequencing was by immunoSEQ multiplex PCR. The sample lists 90,000 to 150,000 clones; 85% to 90% were seen once. Sequencing used CD4+ or CD8+ T cells sorted from blood, obtained in a trial of the OX40 agonist ivuxolimab. The clonotype comes from an adult with an advanced solid tumor such as melanoma, head and neck, liver or kidney cancer.

CDR3 nucleotides: TGTGCCAGCAAGGGAGGGGCCCAGGACAATGAGCAGTTCTTC. Translation: CASKGGAQDNEQFF. The V gene is TRBV7-2, the J gene TRBJ2-1; TRBD2 matches at 7 bases. Germline loops: CDR1 SGHTA, CDR2 FQGNSA. The V segment lost 7 bases and the J segment 5 bases; nucleotides outside the gene matches: 8. This CDR3 spans 14 amino acids.